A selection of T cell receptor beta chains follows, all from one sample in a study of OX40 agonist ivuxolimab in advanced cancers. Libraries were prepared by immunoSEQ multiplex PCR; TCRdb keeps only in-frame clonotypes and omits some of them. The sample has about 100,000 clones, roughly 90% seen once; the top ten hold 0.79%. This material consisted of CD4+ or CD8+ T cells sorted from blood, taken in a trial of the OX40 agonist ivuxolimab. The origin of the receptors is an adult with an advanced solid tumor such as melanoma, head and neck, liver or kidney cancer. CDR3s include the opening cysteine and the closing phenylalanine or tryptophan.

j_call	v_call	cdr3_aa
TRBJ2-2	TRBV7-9	CASSPGFFTGELFF
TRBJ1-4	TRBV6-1	CASALGQGNEKLFF
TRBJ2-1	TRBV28	CASSPRTSGGPIGNEQFF
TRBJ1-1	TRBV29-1	CSVEPGTGGTEAFF
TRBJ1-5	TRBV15	CATSTRTSGQPQHF
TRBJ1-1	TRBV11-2	CASSLMDRNTEAFF
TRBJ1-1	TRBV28	CASSTAGGKNTEAFF
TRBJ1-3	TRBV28	CASSPGQGAGNTIYF
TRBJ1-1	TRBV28	CASITWGEAFF
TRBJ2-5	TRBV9	CASSVAGQIQETQYF